These T cell receptor beta chains were read from a single sample in a study of blood T cell repertoires in COVID-19. The data were produced by immunoSEQ multiplex PCR, yet TCRdb's version contains in-frame clones alone and is incomplete. This table has about 400,000 clones, around 92% appearing once. Source material: peripheral blood. The origin of the receptors is a man aged 40-50 years with acute or convalescent COVID-19. Both conserved end residues are part of each CDR3. The D gene is left open where the match is weak. Size is omitted from some rows. Given values are once, few, many or a class for expanded clones.

abundance: NA
v_gene: TRBV5-1
j_gene: TRBJ2-5
d_gene: TRBD1
CDR3nt: TGCGCCAGCAGCTTTGGGGGACAGGGATTTCAAGAGACCCAGTACTTC
CDR3aa: CASSFGGQGFQETQYF

abundance: NA
v_gene: TRBV3-1/TRBV3-2
j_gene: TRBJ2-1
d_gene: NA
CDR3nt: TGTGCCAGCAGCGAGACCTGGCGGGCCGCCGATGAGCAGTTCTTC
CDR3aa: CASSETWRAADEQFF

abundance: NA
v_gene: TRBV28
j_gene: TRBJ1-6
d_gene: NA
CDR3nt: TGTGCCAGCGTACAGGGTTCAGCCTATAATTCACCCCTCCACTTT
CDR3aa: CASVQGSAYNSPLHF

abundance: NA
v_gene: TRBV5-1
j_gene: TRBJ2-1
d_gene: TRBD2
CDR3nt: TGCGCCAGCAGCTTGAGCGGGGATACCTACAATGAGCAGTTCTTC
CDR3aa: CASSLSGDTYNEQFF

abundance: NA
v_gene: TRBV7-3
j_gene: TRBJ1-6
d_gene: TRBD1
CDR3nt: TGTGCCAGCAGCTCCCGGACAGGGAGAGACTCACCCCTCCACTTT
CDR3aa: CASSSRTGRDSPLHF

abundance: NA
v_gene: TRBV9
j_gene: TRBJ1-3
d_gene: TRBD1
CDR3nt: TGTGCCAGCAGCGTAGATACAGGGGTAGGAAACACCATATATTTT
CDR3aa: CASSVDTGVGNTIYF

abundance: NA
v_gene: TRBV6-5
j_gene: TRBJ2-7
d_gene: NA
CDR3nt: TGTGCCAGCAGTTACTCCTGGGCAGACGAGCAGTACTTC
CDR3aa: CASSYSWADEQYF

abundance: NA
v_gene: TRBV5-8
j_gene: TRBJ2-1
d_gene: TRBD1
CDR3nt: TGTGCCAGCAGCCAGGGGGTAGGCCCCTACAATGAGCAGTTCTTC
CDR3aa: CASSQGVGPYNEQFF

abundance: NA
v_gene: TRBV12-5
j_gene: TRBJ1-1
d_gene: NA
CDR3nt: TGTGCTAGTGCCCTCTACCTCACTGAAGCTTTCTTT
CDR3aa: CASALYLTEAFF

abundance: few
v_gene: TRBV6-5
j_gene: TRBJ2-1
d_gene: TRBD2
CDR3nt: TGTGCCAGCAGGTCCCCCCAGCGGGAGCGAGGTGAGCAGTTCTTC
CDR3aa: CASRSPQRERGEQFF

abundance: NA
v_gene: TRBV5-1
j_gene: TRBJ1-4
d_gene: TRBD1
CDR3nt: TGCGCCAGCAGCTCCGGTATAGGGGGCCAAAATGAAAAACTGTTTTTT
CDR3aa: CASSSGIGGQNEKLFF

abundance: NA
v_gene: TRBV6-5
j_gene: TRBJ1-4
d_gene: NA
CDR3nt: TGTGCCAGCAGTTACGCAGGCTCAGTTAATGAAAAACTGTTTTTT
CDR3aa: CASSYAGSVNEKLFF

abundance: NA
v_gene: TRBV5-1
j_gene: TRBJ2-2
d_gene: TRBD2
CDR3nt: TGCGCCAGCAGCCTATCAACTAGCGGGAGAGGAACCGGGGAGCTGTTTTTT
CDR3aa: CASSLSTSGRGTGELFF

abundance: NA
v_gene: TRBV27
j_gene: TRBJ2-1
d_gene: TRBD2
CDR3nt: TGTGCCAGCAGTCTAGGACTAGCGGGCGAGCAGTTCTTC
CDR3aa: CASSLGLAGEQFF

abundance: NA
v_gene: TRBV28
j_gene: TRBJ2-7
d_gene: TRBD1
CDR3nt: TGTGCCAGCAGTTACCCGGGACAGCCCTACGAGCAGTACTTC
CDR3aa: CASSYPGQPYEQYF

abundance: once
v_gene: TRBV4-1
j_gene: TRBJ2-7
d_gene: NA
CDR3nt: TGCGCCAGCAGCCCACTTGGGGCTTACGAGCAGTACTTC
CDR3aa: CASSPLGAYEQYF

abundance: once
v_gene: TRBV21-1
j_gene: TRBJ2-3
d_gene: NA
CDR3nt: TGTGCCAGCAGCCCCCGGGACAGGGACCCGTCCCGCGCAGATACGCAGTATTTT
CDR3aa: CASSPRDRDPSRADTQYF

abundance: many
v_gene: TRBV3-1/TRBV3-2
j_gene: TRBJ1-6
d_gene: NA
CDR3nt: TGTGCCAGCAGCCCTTCCCCCAGACACGATAATTCACCCCTCCACTTT
CDR3aa: CASSPSPRHDNSPLHF

abundance: NA
v_gene: TRBV15
j_gene: TRBJ2-5
d_gene: NA
CDR3nt: TGTGCCACCAGCAGTCTCGCCGTAGACTTAGGGACCCAGTACTTC
CDR3aa: CATSSLAVDLGTQYF

abundance: NA
v_gene: TRBV30
j_gene: TRBJ1-4
d_gene: NA
CDR3nt: TGTGCCTGGAGTGTATTCTTCGGGGGGTTGGGTGAAAAACTGTTTTTT
CDR3aa: CAWSVFFGGLGEKLFF

abundance: many
v_gene: TRBV11-2
j_gene: TRBJ1-1
d_gene: NA
CDR3nt: TGTGCCAGCAGCTCGACAGCCAGGGTCACTGAAGCTTTCTTT
CDR3aa: CASSSTARVTEAFF

abundance: NA
v_gene: TRBV6-7
j_gene: TRBJ1-5
d_gene: NA
CDR3nt: TGTGCCAGCAGCGGGTACAGGAGAAATCAGCCCCAGCATTTT
CDR3aa: CASSGYRRNQPQHF

abundance: NA
v_gene: TRBV6-4
j_gene: TRBJ2-2
d_gene: NA
CDR3nt: TGTGCCAGCAGTGAAGAGTTGGGAGCCACCGGGGAGCTGTTTTTT
CDR3aa: CASSEELGATGELFF

abundance: NA
v_gene: TRBV7-9
j_gene: TRBJ1-2
d_gene: TRBD1
CDR3nt: TGTGCCAGCAGCTTAGCCGCAGGGGGGAGTTATGGCTACACCTTC
CDR3aa: CASSLAAGGSYGYTF

abundance: few
v_gene: TRBV29-1
j_gene: TRBJ1-1
d_gene: NA
CDR3nt: TGCAGCGTTGGCAGGCAGTCGAACACTGAAGCTTTCTTT
CDR3aa: CSVGRQSNTEAFF